This entry lists 21 T cell receptor beta chains sequenced from one sample in a study of cytomegalovirus exposure and HLA in healthy donors. Researchers ran the PCR with 60 Vbeta and 13 Jbeta primers. The table came from immunoSEQ multiplex PCR; TCRdb's copy has only in-frame clones and leaves some out. The table lists about 130,000 clones, 74% of them singletons. Sequenced material: PBMCs. These receptors were obtained from a male donor in good health and CMV-seronegative.

The gene calls are TRBV4-1 and TRBJ2-3; 10 nucleotides match TRBD2. Germline CDR1 reads MGHRA; CDR2 reads YSYEKL. This CDR3 is built from 18 residues. The ends lost 3 bases at V and 2 bases at J; junction bases unmatched: 11. CDR3 bases: TGCGCCAGCAGCCAGGTCCTTAGCGGGGGGAGAGACACAGATACGCAGTATTTT. Translated, it gives CASSQVLSGGRDTDTQYF.

This chain links TRBV4-3 with TRBJ2-1; the match to TRBD2 covers 9 bases. V lost 0 bases to trimming and J lost 4 bases; unmatched junction nucleotides: 7. This CDR3 is built from 17 residues. CDR1 and CDR2 (germline): LGHNA, YSLEER. The CDR3 region has the DNA TGCGCCAGCAGCCAAGATCCTCGCGGGGGGGAATACAATGAGCAGTTCTTC. Translation: CASSQDPRGGEYNEQFF.

This clone came up a few times. The rearrangement links TRBV19 to TRBJ2-1; TRBD2 aligns across 8 bases. CDR3 length equals 13 residues. Germline V gives CDR1 LNHDA, CDR2 SQIVND (reference sequence). V shed 9 bases, J shed 2 bases, and the junction held 3 bases outside the gene matches. Written as DNA, the CDR3 is TGTGCCAGCGGGGGGGCCACCTACAATGAGCAGTTCTTC. This sequence encodes CASGGATYNEQFF.

The CDR3 bases are TGCGCCAGCAGCCAAGACCTAGCGGGGGGGTACAATGAGCAGTTCTTC. As protein: CASSQDLAGGYNEQFF. The rearrangement joins TRBV4-3 to TRBJ2-1; 12 nucleotides agree with TRBD2. CDR1 and CDR2 from the germline V gene are LGHNA and YSLEER. Trimming at V came to 0 bases and at J to 4 bases, leaving 1 base not matched to a gene. The CDR3 is 16 residues long.

The gene calls are TRBV5-6 and TRBJ2-1, with D possibly TRBD1 on 6 matching bases. Trimming pared 2 bases from V and 5 bases from J, leaving 17 bases between. Germline CDR1 is SGHDT and CDR2 is YYEEEE. This CDR3 has 16 residues. The CDR3 region has the DNA TGTGCCAGCAGCTTACCTGGACAGCGGTTGGACAATGAGCAGTTCTTC. Encoded protein: CASSLPGQRLDNEQFF.

The rearrangement uses TRBV5-8 and TRBJ1-5, with 8 bases matching TRBD1. Trimming took 3 bases from V and 7 from J; bases not matched to a gene: 6. Germline V gene lookup returns CDR1 SGHTS and CDR2 YDEGEE. The CDR3 has 14 residues. Here the CDR3 reads CASSSGQGEQPQHF. The DNA of the CDR3 is TGTGCCAGCAGCTCTGGACAGGGCGAGCAGCCCCAGCATTTT.

This clone turned up a few times. The V call is TRBV5-1, the J call TRBJ2-5; 13 bases line up with TRBD2. This CDR3 is 17 amino acids long. Germline assignment: CDR1 SGHRS and CDR2 YFSETQ. V lost 0 bases and J lost 5; bases outside the gene matches: 7. CDR3 DNA: TGCGCCAGCAGCTTGGTTCCTACTAGCGGGGGGGTCGAGACCCAGTACTTC. Translation: CASSLVPTSGGVETQYF.

This chain links TRBV6-1 with TRBJ2-7; 8 bases map to TRBD2. The CDR3 loop spans 14 amino acids. The germline CDR1 and CDR2 sequences are MNHNS and SASEGT. V lost 6 bases to trimming and J lost 2 bases; unmatched junction nucleotides: 6. CDR3 coding DNA: TGTGCCAGCAGGGTAGCGGGATCTCCCTACGAGCAGTACTTC. It is translated as CASRVAGSPYEQYF.

The chain recombines TRBV2 with TRBJ2-3, with TRBD2 as a possible D gene (5 bases). V lost 6 bases to trimming and J lost 2 bases, with 12 bases between them. CDR1 is SNHLY, CDR2 FYNNEI, per germline. CDR3 length: 14 residues. In nucleotides, the CDR3 is TGTGCCAGCAGGGTCCAGCGGAACACAGATACGCAGTATTTT. It yields the protein CASRVQRNTDTQYF.

This chain connects TRBV30 to TRBJ1-1, with a tentative D call TRBD1 (6 bases). V lost 3 bases, J lost 1 base, and 9 bases lay in between. There are 13 residues in the CDR3. Germline V lookup: CDR1 GTSNPN, CDR2 SVGIG (reference sequence). The CDR3 here is CAWSGQPNTEAFF. The CDR3 bases are TGTGCCTGGAGCGGACAGCCGAACACTGAAGCTTTCTTT.

This clone has only a few counts. This sequence joins TRBV5-5 and TRBJ2-1; tentatively, D is TRBD1 (5 bases). The CDR3 is 11 residues long. Per germline, CDR1 SGHKS and CDR2 YYEKEE (reference sequence). The V and J ends lost 3 bases and 11 bases respectively, with 9 bases between them. Written as DNA, the CDR3 is TGTGCCAGCAGCTACCGGACACAGCAGTTCTTC. It yields the protein CASSYRTQQFF.

V and J are TRBV4-3 and TRBJ1-5; maybe TRBD1 (5 bases). Germline V gene lookup returns CDR1 LGHNA and CDR2 YSLEER. CDR3 length: 17 residues. V shed 0 bases and J shed 6 bases, with 18 bases lying between them. In DNA form, the CDR3 reads TGCGCCAGCAGCCAAGAATGGAGGGGAGGCTTAAGTCAGCCCCAGCATTTT. Translated: CASSQEWRGGLSQPQHF.

The rearrangement uses TRBV9 and TRBJ2-1; D might be TRBD1 (6 bases). The length of the CDR3 is 16 residues. CDR1 and CDR2 from the germline V gene are SGDLS and YYNGEE. Trimming shortened V by 2 bases and J by 3 bases, and 15 bases separated the two germline ends. For the CDR3, the DNA is TGTGCCAGCAGCGTGGACCCAGGGGCGGTCTACAATGAGCAGTTCTTC. As protein: CASSVDPGAVYNEQFF.

The chain joins TRBV6-6 to TRBJ2-1; 8 nucleotides line up with TRBD2. Losses at the gene ends were 4 bases for V and 7 bases for J; bases not matched to a gene: 9. This CDR3 is 15 amino acids long. Germline V gene sequence: CDR1 MNHNY, CDR2 SVGAGI (reference sequence). CDR3 nucleotides: TGTGCCAGCAGTTCCACCAGCGGGAGTGAAAATGAGCAGTTCTTC. Encoded protein: CASSSTSGSENEQFF.

The gene calls are TRBV5-1 and TRBJ2-5, with TRBD1 matching 8 bases. Germline V lookup: CDR1 SGHRS, CDR2 YFSETQ. Trimming took 0 bases from V and 5 from J; bases not matched to a gene: 6. The CDR3 is 15 residues long. The CDR3 bases are TGCGCCAGCAGCTTGGGTCTCACAGGGGGGGAGACCCAGTACTTC. Amino acid sequence: CASSLGLTGGETQYF.

The chain is built from TRBV9 and TRBJ2-3; TRBD2 matches at 9 bases. Losses at the gene ends were 3 bases for V and 0 bases for J; bases not matched to a gene: 5. Germline CDR1 SGDLS, CDR2 YYNGEE. This CDR3 comprises 16 residues. This chain's CDR3 is CASSGLAGTSTDTQYF. For the CDR3, the DNA is TGTGCCAGCAGCGGCCTAGCGGGAACTAGCACAGATACGCAGTATTTT. The full variable domain, in which reference TRBV9 and TRBJ2-3 provide the parts outside the CDR3, is DSGVTQTPKHLITATGQRVTLRCSPRSGDLSVYWYQQSLDQGLQFLIQYYNGEERAKGNILERFSAQQFPDLHSELNLSSLELGDSALYFCASSGLAGTSTDTQYFGPGTRLTVL.

The rearrangement links TRBV7-9 to TRBJ1-4; tentative D call: TRBD1 (5 bases). This CDR3 is built from 15 residues. CDR1 and CDR2 (germline): SEHNR, FQNEAQ (reference sequence). V was clipped by 1 base and J by 5 bases, with 11 bases between them. The chain's CDR3 is CASSLVRGWNEKLFF. CDR3 DNA: TGTGCCAGCAGCTTAGTAAGGGGTTGGAATGAAAAACTGTTTTTT.

V gene TRBV28 combines with J gene TRBJ1-2, with D possibly being TRBD1 (5 bases). The CDR3 sequence is 20 residues long. Germline CDR1 MDHEN, CDR2 SYDVKM. V lost 2 bases and J lost 3, with 28 bases in between. CDR3 nucleotide sequence: TGTGCCAGCAGTTTAATCGGACGGAGACGTGGGGGGGAGCCCTACTATGGCTACACCTTC. Its protein is CASSLIGRRRGGEPYYGYTF.

The gene calls are TRBV10-3 and TRBJ2-2, with a tentative D call TRBD1 (5 bases). V dropped 0 bases and J dropped 0 bases, with 8 bases sitting between them. CDR3 size: 16 residues. Looked up from germline, CDR1 is ENHRY and CDR2 is SYGVKD. This CDR3 reads CAISESKTANTGELFF. The DNA of the CDR3 is TGTGCCATCAGTGAGTCGAAGACAGCGAACACCGGGGAGCTGTTTTTT.

The V gene is TRBV10-3, the J gene TRBJ2-3, with 10 bases matching TRBD2. Germline trimming cut 6 bases from V and 3 bases from J; bases unmatched to any gene: 6. The CDR3 totals 15 residues. Germline-derived CDR1 and CDR2 are ENHRY and SYGVKD. The CDR3 DNA reads TGTGCCATCAGCAGGACTAGCGGAAAGACAGATACGCAGTATTTT. It yields the protein CAISRTSGKTDTQYF.

The rearrangement joins TRBV2 to TRBJ1-6, with 7 bases lining up with TRBD1. This CDR3 comprises 15 residues. From germline, CDR1 is SNHLY and CDR2 FYNNEI. V was pared by 7 bases and J by 6 bases, with 9 bases of the junction left unmatched. CDR3 loop: CASKQGSFTNSPLHF. CDR3 in DNA: TGTGCCAGCAAACAGGGGAGCTTTACTAATTCACCCCTCCACTTT.